This entry is about one T cell receptor (beta chain). Its antigen is currently unknown. Time point indicated: newly diagnosed GD, antithyroid drugs for less than 3 months. From RNA extracted from PBMCs, the TCR library was made. In each case, Graves' disease was diagnosed per American Thyroid Association guidelines. The data are from a study of regulatory T cells in long-lasting Graves disease. General study results and limits: Owing to a sample size that was small, accuracy may have been reduced. Persistent Graves' cases showed lower TCR diversity than newly diagnosed cases. Gene preferences differed: TRBV28, TRBJ1-2, TRBJ2-5 in persistent cases.

According to the study, TCR beta libraries were built with iRepertoire HTBI primers and CDR3-region Arm-PCR. MiXCR, run by TCRdb on the multiplex PCR reads, gives a single entry per CDR3 protein. The sample records roughly 380,000 distinct CDR3 sequences, roughly a sixth being singletons. The CDR3 is 15 amino acids. The germline gives CDR1 DFQATT, CDR2 SNEGSKA (reference sequence). The V end lost 6 bases, the J end lost 0 bases, and 17 bases lay between the germline ends. Sequences were derived from peripheral blood mononuclear cells (PBMCs), sampled at new diagnosis, from a patient treated with antithyroid drugs. This sequence originates from a female donor with Graves disease. The gene calls are TRBV20-1 and TRBJ1-2; D remains ambiguous. The CDR3 DNA follows: TGCAGTGCAACAGAGGTGGGCAACCCTAACTATGGCTACACCTTC. Amino acids: CSATEVGNPNYGYTF.